This entry lists 14 T cell receptor beta chains sequenced from one sample in a study of cytomegalovirus exposure and HLA in healthy donors. The table came from immunoSEQ multiplex PCR; TCRdb's copy has only in-frame clones and leaves some out. The sample lists about 170,000 clones, around nine tenths occurring once. The sequencing sample was made of PBMCs. These TCRs come from a woman under 40 in good health and CMV-seronegative.

J is TRBJ2-7 and V is TRBV2; possible D gene TRBD2, 5 bases. V was shortened by 7 bases and J by 3 bases, with 16 bases between the two germline ends. This CDR3 spans 14 amino acids. From germline, CDR1 is SNHLY and CDR2 FYNNEI. The CDR3 nucleotides are TGTGCCAGCAAAAGAGGGAGCGAAATCTACGAGCAGTACTTC. Translated, it gives CASKRGSEIYEQYF. Filled out from reference TRBV2 and TRBJ2-7, the complete variable domain reads EPEVTQTPSHQVTQMGQEVILRCVPISNHLYFYWYRQILGQKVEFLVSFYNNEISEKSEIFDDQFSVERPDGSNFTLKIRSTKLEDSAMYFCASKRGSEIYEQYFGPGTRLTVT.

The chain is built from TRBV11-3 and TRBJ2-1; the match to TRBD2 covers 7 bases. Per germline, CDR1 SGHNT and CDR2 YENEEA. Trimming cost V 5 bases and J 0 bases; bases outside gene matches: 13. CDR3 length equals 18 residues. The CDR3 sequence: CASSRGSGLQSSYNEQFF. CDR3 coding DNA: TGTGCCAGCAGCCGGGGTAGCGGGCTCCAGAGCTCCTACAATGAGCAGTTCTTC.

The rearrangement joins TRBV19 to TRBJ1-2; D is perhaps TRBD1 (6 bases). CDR3 length equals 16 residues. CDR1 is LNHDA, CDR2 SQIVND, per germline (reference sequence). The ends were cut back, 2 bases at V and 2 bases at J, with 15 bases in the middle. CDR3 DNA sequence: TGTGCCAGTAGTATATCAGGGGTTGGGACGAACTATGGCTACACCTTC. It codes for CASSISGVGTNYGYTF.

A few counts support this clone. The J gene is TRBJ2-7, the V gene TRBV2; the match to TRBD1 covers 8 bases. V lost 6 bases, J lost 1 base, and 8 bases stayed unmatched. This CDR3 is built from 15 residues. Germline V lookup: CDR1 SNHLY, CDR2 FYNNEI. The CDR3 DNA reads TGTGCCAGCAGCCGTGGACAGGGAAGATCCTACGAGCAGTACTTC. This codes for CASSRGQGRSYEQYF.

This clone was found a few times. The chain links TRBV6-5 to TRBJ1-2; no firm D call. V lost 0 bases and J 0 bases, leaving 8 bases between the germline ends. CDR3 length: 15 amino acids. From germline, CDR1 is MNHEY and CDR2 SVGAGI. The CDR3 nucleotides are TGTGCCAGCAGTTACTCGGAGACCTCTAACTATGGCTACACCTTC. Protein: CASSYSETSNYGYTF.

This clone is a singleton in its sample. The chain links TRBV27 to TRBJ2-3; possibly TRBD2 for D (5 bases). Per the germline V gene, CDR1 is MNHEY and CDR2 is SMNVEV (reference sequence). The CDR3 sequence is 12 residues long. Trimming removed 5 bases from V and 4 bases from J, with 7 bases in between. CDR3 residues: CASSPRADTQYF. The CDR3 bases are TGTGCCAGCAGTCCGAGGGCAGATACGCAGTATTTT.

This sequence joins TRBV11-2 and TRBJ2-1; TRBD2 agrees at 8 bases. CDR3 length: 17 amino acids. CDR1 and CDR2 (germline): SGHAT, FQNNGV. Losses at the gene ends were 5 bases for V and 4 bases for J; bases not matched to a gene: 13. The CDR3 sequence: CASSPRGQRGLYNEQFF. CDR3 DNA sequence: TGTGCCAGCAGCCCGCGGGGTCAGCGGGGGTTGTACAATGAGCAGTTCTTC.

This rearrangement joins TRBV10-3 to TRBJ1-1; TRBD1 is a possible D gene (6 bases). The length of the CDR3 is 16 residues. Trimming cost V 5 bases and J 0 bases, with 16 bases left between them. Germline values: CDR1 ENHRY, CDR2 SYGVKD. CDR3 DNA: TGTGCCATCAGTCCAGGGGTTGGGGGTATGAACACTGAAGCTTTCTTT. Translation: CAISPGVGGMNTEAFF.

V and J are TRBV29-1 and TRBJ2-7; 9 nucleotides line up with TRBD2. The CDR3 has 16 residues. CDR1 and CDR2 (germline): SQVTM, ANQGSEA. Losses at the gene ends were 6 bases for V and 3 bases for J; bases not matched to a gene: 15. CDR3 DNA sequence: TGCAGCGTCGCTCGTGCGGGGGGGGCATCTCACTACGAGCAGTACTTC. Translating gives CSVARAGGASHYEQYF.

The chain joins TRBV5-1 to TRBJ2-1; TRBD1 might be the D (6 bases). Trimming took off 0 bases at V and 2 bases at J, with 9 bases between the two ends. The CDR3 totals 15 residues. Germline loops: CDR1 SGHRS, CDR2 YFSETQ. The CDR3 loop is CASSLDRDTYNEQFF. CDR3 coding DNA: TGCGCCAGCAGCTTGGACAGGGACACCTACAATGAGCAGTTCTTC.

This clone was picked up one time. This rearrangement joins TRBV29-1 to TRBJ1-1, with D tentatively TRBD1 (5 bases). CDR1 and CDR2 (germline): SQVTM, ANQGSEA. The CDR3 has 14 amino acids. Trimming removed 5 bases from V and 5 bases from J, with 18 bases in between. CDR3 in amino acids: CSVQRGSGRTEAFF. CDR3 sequence (DNA): TGCAGCGTTCAAAGGGGCTCCGGCCGGACTGAAGCTTTCTTT.

CDR3 protein: CASSRGTGGINEQFF. DNA of the CDR3: TGTGCCAGCTCACGGGGGACAGGGGGCATCAATGAGCAGTTCTTC. The chain links TRBV18 to TRBJ2-1, with TRBD1 identical over 12 bases. V lost 4 bases to trimming and J lost 6 bases; unmatched junction nucleotides: 4. The CDR3 covers 15 residues. CDR1 and CDR2 (germline): KGHSH, LQKENI.

CDR3 DNA sequence: TGTGCCAGCAGGGGGGCGGCTTCCTACGAGCAGTACTTC. Amino acids: CASRGAASYEQYF. The chain links TRBV27 to TRBJ2-7, with a possible D match to TRBD1 (6 bases). Germline CDR1 MNHEY, CDR2 SMNVEV (reference sequence). This CDR3 has 13 amino acids. The germline V and J ends were trimmed by 6 bases and 1 base, with 10 bases remaining between them.

V is TRBV27 and J is TRBJ1-2, with a possible D match to TRBD1 (5 bases). This CDR3 has 12 amino acids. Germline V lookup: CDR1 MNHEY, CDR2 SMNVEV (reference sequence). Trimming removed 7 bases from V and 8 bases from J, with 14 bases in between. The CDR3 coding sequence is TGTGCCAGCACCCGGGACTTTTTGGGCTACACCTTC. It encodes CASTRDFLGYTF.